This T cell receptor (beta chain) was identified during a study of shared clonotypes between healthy human individuals (dated by TCRdb to 2018 to 2021). About the study as a whole: The cohort comprised two women and a few men aged 18 to 49 years. Blood TCR repertoires of roughly five healthy adults were deeply sequenced to estimate repertoire size and the extent of clonotype sharing between individuals. To increase sequencing depth and limit assay-specific biases, TCR repertoire library preparation and sequencing were carried out by different laboratories using diverse techniques. Each donor's leukapheresis produced roughly between roughly 0.85 and 10 billion PBMCs.

Donors were healthy HIV-negative adults with no recently reported acute infections or vaccinations. All donors were Caucasian adults living in Nashville, Tennessee, USA. For unsorted samples, some 90 million PBMCs were counted and genomic DNA was extracted with the QIAamp DNA Blood Mini kit. After blood collection by leukapheresis, PBMCs were isolated using Ficoll-Histopaque density gradient centrifugation and then cryopreserved in the vapor phase of liquid nitrogen. As to this clone: Its antigen specificity is not known. Base qualities were left out, and no much larger clone turns up one base away.

CDR1 is given as SGHRS and CDR2 as YFSETQ, both from the germline V gene. The trim is 5 bases for V and 1 base for J, with a gap of 13 bases between the germline ends. There are 14 amino acids in the CDR3, from cysteine to phenylalanine inclusive. Only the CDR3 part of the read is kept: 42 bases, read in frame from the first base. Results and caveats for the whole study, not just this receptor: Because the study included a small number of donors, the genetic and exposure-history diversity represented was limited. Sampling was limited to blood, and TCR repertoires in tissue likely differ from TCR repertoires in blood. Based on pairwise subsampling, the degree of clonotype sharing among donors was expected to be affected by sequencing depth.

Using the deep immunoSEQ assay, multiplex PCR amplified TCR CDR3 regions from genomic DNA. Extracted genomic DNA from each cell subset was distributed evenly across all wells of several immunoSEQ 96-well plates, and each plate was treated as a replicate. For unsorted PBMC, 300 to 350 ng genomic DNA, equal to about 29,000 T cell genomes, was loaded into each replicate PCR. Genomic DNA from unsorted PBMC was sequenced over ten immunoSEQ deep assay plates. Purified libraries were measured with a Qubit 3.0 fluorometer, size-checked on a Bioanalyzer 2100, and measured again with the KAPA Library Quantification kit. Every immunoSEQ 96-well plate was sequenced on a separate single-read 150-cycle Illumina NextSeq 550 flow cell. On the study's bioinformatics: Because only junctional sequences without quality scores were contained in the immunoSEQ output, filtering matching that applied to full-length reads could not be performed. Sequences were annotated with PyIR, a Python wrapper for IgBLAST v1.9, using IMGT germline references to assign V/J genes and CDR3. Reads were removed for weak V/J assignments (E-value above 1e-6), missing CDR3, stop codons, out-of-frame junctions, or ambiguous translated residues. V3J clonotypes were defined as sequences sharing an identical inferred V gene, J gene, and CDR3 amino acid sequence. Percentage overlap between repertoires was computed as shared unique clonotypes divided by the size of the smaller repertoire. Repertoire richness was assessed with RTK rarefaction, the Chao1 estimator, and Recon v2.1 estimates of unobserved clonotypes. The table was pulled from immuneACCESS by TCRdb, which kept in-frame rearrangements only. Such tables lose some clones; where checked, under half of the loss comes from unresolved V genes, and the rest has no known cause. D and trimming come from the DNA, and the V and J calls and clone size come from that table. The sample contains about 450,000 clones, roughly 77% of them found a single time. Less than 15% of the sample goes to the ten largest clones.

This chain joins TRBV5-1 to TRBJ2-7, with a tentative D gene TRBD1 over 5 matching bases. This TCR was recovered from a woman in her 40s in good health. Some clones in this sample may be carry-over from other donors' samples. Sample: PBMCs. The CDR3 in this case is CASSMQGPSYEQYF. The sequenced DNA: TGCGCCAGCAGTATGCAGGGCCCTTCCTACGAGCAGTACTTC.